This TCR beta chain was profiled in a study of T-cell memory formation after mild COVID-19. The study's findings and limits: The finding that pre-infection memory included some responding clones suggested that cross-reactive memory joined. Contracting clones from day 15 to 85 had balanced CD4/CD8; later expanders favoured CD4+.

For this clonotype: Its antigen is still unknown.

Constant-segment primers served in 5'RACE that generated TCR alpha and TCR beta cDNA libraries bearing sample barcodes and UMIs. MiXCR, run by TCRdb on the 5' RACE reads, gives a single entry per CDR3 protein. The repertoire includes some 120,000 distinct CDR3 sequences, approximately 15% of them detected once, and roughly 14% sits in the top ten. V was pared by 8 bases and J by 4 bases, with 13 bases of the junction left unmatched. The CDR3 runs to 16 residues. Germline V CDR1 and CDR2: LNHDA, SQIVND (reference sequence). The clonotype was recovered from an adult woman who had mild COVID-19 (a few samples of this study predate the infection). Cell type and time point are not known. The chain links TRBV19 to TRBJ2-1, with TRBD2 matching 8 bases. The material sequenced was PBMCs or a T cell subset sorted from them (not recorded which). CDR3 nucleotide sequence: TGTGCCAGTTCACTCGGGGGGGGCACTCAGTACAATGAGCAGTTCTTC. This gives the protein CASSLGGGTQYNEQFF.